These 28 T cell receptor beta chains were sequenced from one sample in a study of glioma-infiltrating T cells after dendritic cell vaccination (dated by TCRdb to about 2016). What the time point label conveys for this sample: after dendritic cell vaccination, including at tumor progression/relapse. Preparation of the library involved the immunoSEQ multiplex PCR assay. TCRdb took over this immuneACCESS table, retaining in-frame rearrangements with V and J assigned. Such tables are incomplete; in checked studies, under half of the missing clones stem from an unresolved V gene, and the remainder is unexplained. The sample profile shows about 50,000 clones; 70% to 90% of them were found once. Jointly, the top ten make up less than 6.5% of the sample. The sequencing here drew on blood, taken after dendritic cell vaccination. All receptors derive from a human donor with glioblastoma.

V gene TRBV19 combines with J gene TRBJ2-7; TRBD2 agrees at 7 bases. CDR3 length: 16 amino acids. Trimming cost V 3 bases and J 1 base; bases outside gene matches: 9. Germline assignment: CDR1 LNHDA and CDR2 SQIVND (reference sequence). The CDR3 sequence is CASSIGASGPSYEQYF. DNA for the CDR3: TGTGCCAGTAGTATCGGAGCTAGCGGCCCATCCTACGAGCAGTACTTC.

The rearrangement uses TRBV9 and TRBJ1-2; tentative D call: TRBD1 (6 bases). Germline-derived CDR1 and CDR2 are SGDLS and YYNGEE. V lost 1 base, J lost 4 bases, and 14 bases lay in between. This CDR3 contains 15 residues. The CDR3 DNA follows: TGTGCCAGCAGCGTATCCCACGACAGGAGCTATGGCTACACCTTC. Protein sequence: CASSVSHDRSYGYTF.

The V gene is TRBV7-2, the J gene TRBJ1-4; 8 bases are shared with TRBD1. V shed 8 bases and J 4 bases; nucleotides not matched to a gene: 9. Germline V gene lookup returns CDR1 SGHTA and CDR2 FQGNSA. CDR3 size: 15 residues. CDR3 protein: CASAAGGGGNEKLFF. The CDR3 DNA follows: TGTGCCAGCGCCGCAGGGGGCGGCGGTAATGAAAAACTGTTTTTT.

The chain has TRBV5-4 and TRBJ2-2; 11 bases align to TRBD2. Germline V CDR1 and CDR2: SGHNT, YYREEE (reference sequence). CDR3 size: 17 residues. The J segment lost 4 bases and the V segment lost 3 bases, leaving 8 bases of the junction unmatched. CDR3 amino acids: CASSWGIAGGLTGELFF. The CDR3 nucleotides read TGTGCCAGCAGCTGGGGTATAGCGGGAGGGCTCACCGGGGAGCTGTTTTTT.

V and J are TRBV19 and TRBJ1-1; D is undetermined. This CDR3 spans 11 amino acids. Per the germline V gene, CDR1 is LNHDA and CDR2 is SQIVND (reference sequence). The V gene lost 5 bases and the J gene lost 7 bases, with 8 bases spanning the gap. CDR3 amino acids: CASSAGYEAFF. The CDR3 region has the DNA TGTGCCAGTAGTGCGGGATATGAAGCTTTCTTT.

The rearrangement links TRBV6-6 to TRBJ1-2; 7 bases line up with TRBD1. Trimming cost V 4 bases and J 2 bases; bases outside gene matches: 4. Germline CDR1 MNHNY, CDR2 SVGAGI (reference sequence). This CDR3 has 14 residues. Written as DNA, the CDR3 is TGTGCCAGCAGTTCTCAGGGGGTCAACTATGGCTACACCTTC. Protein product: CASSSQGVNYGYTF.

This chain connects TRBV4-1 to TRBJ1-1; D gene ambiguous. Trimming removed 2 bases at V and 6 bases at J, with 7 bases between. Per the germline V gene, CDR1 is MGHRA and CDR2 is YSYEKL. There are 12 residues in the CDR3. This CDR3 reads CASSQPGSEAFF. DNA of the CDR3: TGCGCCAGCAGCCAACCCGGGTCTGAAGCTTTCTTT.

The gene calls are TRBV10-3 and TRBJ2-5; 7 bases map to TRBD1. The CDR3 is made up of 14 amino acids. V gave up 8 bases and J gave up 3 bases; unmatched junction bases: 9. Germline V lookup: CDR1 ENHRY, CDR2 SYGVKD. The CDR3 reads CAIRDSSDKETQYF. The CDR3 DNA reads TGTGCCATCCGGGACAGTAGCGATAAAGAGACCCAGTACTTC.

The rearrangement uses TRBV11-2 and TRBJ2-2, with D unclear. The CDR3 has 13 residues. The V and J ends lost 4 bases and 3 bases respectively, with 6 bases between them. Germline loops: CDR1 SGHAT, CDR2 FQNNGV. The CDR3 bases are TGTGCCAGCAGCTCGAGCTACACCGGGGAGCTGTTTTTT. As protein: CASSSSYTGELFF.

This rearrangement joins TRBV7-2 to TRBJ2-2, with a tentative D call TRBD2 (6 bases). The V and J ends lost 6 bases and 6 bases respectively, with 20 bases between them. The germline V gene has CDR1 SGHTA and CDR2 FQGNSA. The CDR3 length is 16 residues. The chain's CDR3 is CASRGVRLGTSGELFF. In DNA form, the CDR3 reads TGTGCCAGCAGGGGGGTACGACTAGGGACTTCCGGGGAGCTGTTTTTT.

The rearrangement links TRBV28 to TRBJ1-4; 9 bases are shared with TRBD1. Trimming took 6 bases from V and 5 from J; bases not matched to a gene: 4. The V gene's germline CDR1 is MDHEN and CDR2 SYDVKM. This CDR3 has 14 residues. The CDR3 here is CASRPGTGNEKLFF. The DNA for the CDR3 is TGTGCCAGCAGACCCGGGACAGGGAATGAAAAACTGTTTTTT.

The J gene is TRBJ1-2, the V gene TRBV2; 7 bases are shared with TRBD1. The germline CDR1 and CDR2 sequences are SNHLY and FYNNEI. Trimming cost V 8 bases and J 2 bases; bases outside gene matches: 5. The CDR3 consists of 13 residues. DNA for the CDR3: TGTGCCAGCGACAGGGAAACGAACTATGGCTACACCTTC. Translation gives CASDRETNYGYTF.

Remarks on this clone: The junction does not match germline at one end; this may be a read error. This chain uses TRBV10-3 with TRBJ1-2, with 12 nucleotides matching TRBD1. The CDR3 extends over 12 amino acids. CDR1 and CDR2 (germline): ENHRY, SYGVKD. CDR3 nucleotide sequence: TGTGCCATCAGGGGGACAGGGGGCGTCGATTTCTTC. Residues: CAIRGTGGVDFF.

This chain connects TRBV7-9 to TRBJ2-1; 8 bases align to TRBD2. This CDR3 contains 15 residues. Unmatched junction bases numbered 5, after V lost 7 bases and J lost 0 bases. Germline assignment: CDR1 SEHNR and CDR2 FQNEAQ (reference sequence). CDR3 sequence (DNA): TGTGCCAGCACCGTGAGCGGGAGCTCCTACAATGAGCAGTTCTTC. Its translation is CASTVSGSSYNEQFF.

The CDR3 region is CASRFPGWTEAFF. The CDR3 bases are TGTGCCAGCAGATTCCCGGGGTGGACTGAAGCTTTCTTT. The chain employs TRBV28 and TRBJ1-1; D uncertain. Germline CDR1 reads MDHEN; CDR2 reads SYDVKM. Trimming stripped 6 bases from V and 5 bases from J, with 13 bases between. The CDR3 has 13 amino acids. Full variable domain (outside the CDR3, taken from reference TRBV28 and TRBJ1-1): DVKVTQSSRYLVKRTGEKVFLECVQDMDHENMFWYRQDPGLGLRLIYFSYDVKMKEKGDIPEGYSVSREKKERFSLILESASTNQTSMYLCASRFPGWTEAFFGQGTRLTVV.

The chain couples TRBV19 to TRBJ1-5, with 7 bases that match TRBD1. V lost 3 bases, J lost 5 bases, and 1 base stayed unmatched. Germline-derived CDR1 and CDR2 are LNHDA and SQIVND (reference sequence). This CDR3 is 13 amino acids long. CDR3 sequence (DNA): TGTGCCAGTAGTATTCAGGGGGATCAGCCCCAGCATTTT. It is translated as CASSIQGDQPQHF.

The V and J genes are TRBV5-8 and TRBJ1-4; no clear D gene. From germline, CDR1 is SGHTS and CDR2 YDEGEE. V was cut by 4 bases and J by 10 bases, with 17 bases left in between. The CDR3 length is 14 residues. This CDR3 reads CASSTGIHPPKLFF. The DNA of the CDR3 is TGTGCCAGCAGCACCGGGATACACCCCCCAAAACTGTTTTTT.

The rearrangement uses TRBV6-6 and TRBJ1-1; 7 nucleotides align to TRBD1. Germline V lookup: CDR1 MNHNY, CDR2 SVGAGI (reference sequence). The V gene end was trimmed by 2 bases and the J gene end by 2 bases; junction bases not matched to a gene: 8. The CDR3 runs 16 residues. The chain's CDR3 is CASSYVQGTANTEAFF. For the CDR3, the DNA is TGTGCCAGCAGTTACGTTCAGGGGACAGCTAACACTGAAGCTTTCTTT.

The CDR3 DNA sequence: TGCGCCAGTTCGGGACAGGGGGCGCGGAATGAGCAGTTCTTC. It translates to CASSGQGARNEQFF. This chain links TRBV10-1 with TRBJ2-1, with TRBD1 identical over 12 bases. The germline CDR1 and CDR2 sequences are WNHNN and SYGVQD (reference sequence). With V trimmed by 9 bases and J by 7 bases, 7 bases remained unmatched. The CDR3 is 14 residues long.

CDR3 loop: CASRVTVNYGYTF. CDR3 sequence (DNA): TGTGCCAGCCGAGTGACAGTCAACTATGGCTACACCTTC. The rearrangement joins TRBV2 to TRBJ1-2; tentatively, D is TRBD1 (5 bases). CDR3 length: 13 residues. Germline lookup yields CDR1 SNHLY and CDR2 FYNNEI. Trimming pared 8 bases from V and 2 bases from J, leaving 12 bases between. Using reference TRBV2 and TRBJ1-2 for the parts outside the CDR3, the full variable domain is EPEVTQTPSHQVTQMGQEVILRCVPISNHLYFYWYRQILGQKVEFLVSFYNNEISEKSEIFDDQFSVERPDGSNFTLKIRSTKLEDSAMYFCASRVTVNYGYTFGSGTRLTVV.

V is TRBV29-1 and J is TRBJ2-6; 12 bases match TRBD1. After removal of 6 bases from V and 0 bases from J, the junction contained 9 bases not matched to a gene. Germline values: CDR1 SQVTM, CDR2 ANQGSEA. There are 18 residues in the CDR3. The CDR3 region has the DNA TGCAGCGTCGCTCCCGGGACAGGGGGCCACTCTGGGGCCAACGTCCTGACTTTC. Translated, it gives CSVAPGTGGHSGANVLTF.

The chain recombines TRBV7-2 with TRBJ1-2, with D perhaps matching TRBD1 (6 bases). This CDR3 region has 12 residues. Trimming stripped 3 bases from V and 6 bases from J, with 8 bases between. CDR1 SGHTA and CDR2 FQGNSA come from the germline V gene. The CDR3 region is CASSFAGDGYTF. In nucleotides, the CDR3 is TGTGCCAGCAGCTTCGCAGGGGATGGCTACACCTTC. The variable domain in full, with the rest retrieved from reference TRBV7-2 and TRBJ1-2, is GAGVSQSPSNKVTEKGKDVELRCDPISGHTALYWYRQSLGQGLEFLIYFQGNSAPDKSGLPSDRFSAERTGGSVSTLTIQRTQQEDSAVYLCASSFAGDGYTFGSGTRLTVV.

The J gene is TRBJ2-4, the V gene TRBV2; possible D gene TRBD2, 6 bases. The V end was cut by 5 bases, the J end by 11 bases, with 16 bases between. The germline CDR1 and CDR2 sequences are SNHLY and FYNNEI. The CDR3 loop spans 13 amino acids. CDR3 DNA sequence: TGTGCCAGCAGTCACCCCGGGACTCCCTTTCAGTACTTC. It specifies CASSHPGTPFQYF. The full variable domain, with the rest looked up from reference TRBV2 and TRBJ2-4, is EPEVTQTPSHQVTQMGQEVILRCVPISNHLYFYWYRQILGQKVEFLVSFYNNEISEKSEIFDDQFSVERPDGSNFTLKIRSTKLEDSAMYFCASSHPGTPFQYFGAGTRLSVL.

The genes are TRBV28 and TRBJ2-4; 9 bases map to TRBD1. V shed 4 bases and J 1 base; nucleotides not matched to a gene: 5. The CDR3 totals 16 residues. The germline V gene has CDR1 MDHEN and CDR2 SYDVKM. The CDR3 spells CASSSQGAVAKNIQYF. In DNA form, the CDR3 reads TGTGCCAGCAGTTCACAGGGGGCGGTGGCCAAAAACATTCAGTACTTC.

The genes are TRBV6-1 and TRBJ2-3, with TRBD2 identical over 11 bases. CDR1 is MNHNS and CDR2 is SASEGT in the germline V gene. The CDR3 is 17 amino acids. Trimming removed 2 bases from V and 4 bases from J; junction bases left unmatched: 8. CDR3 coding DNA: TGTGCCAGCAGTGAACGTACTAGCGGGAGTTGCGCAGATACGCAGTATTTT. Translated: CASSERTSGSCADTQYF.

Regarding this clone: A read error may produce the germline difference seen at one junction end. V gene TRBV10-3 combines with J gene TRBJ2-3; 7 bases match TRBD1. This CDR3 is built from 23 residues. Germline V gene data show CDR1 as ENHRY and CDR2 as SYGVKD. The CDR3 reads CAIIECTKYSGTVAYVEKDTQYF. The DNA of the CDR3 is TGTGCCATCATTGAGTGTACCAAATATTCCGGGACAGTCGCCTACGTAGAAAAAGATACGCAGTATTTT.

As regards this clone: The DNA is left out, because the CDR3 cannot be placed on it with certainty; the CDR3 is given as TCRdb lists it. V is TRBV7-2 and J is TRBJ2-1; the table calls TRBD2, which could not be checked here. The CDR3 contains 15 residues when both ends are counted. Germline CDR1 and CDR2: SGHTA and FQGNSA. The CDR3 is CASSLWVASGTLQLF.

The DNA of the CDR3 is TGTGCCATCTCGTCGGCAGGGGACCATGAAAAACTGTTTTTT. Translating gives CAISSAGDHEKLFF. The chain is built from TRBV10-3 and TRBJ1-4; a possible D gene is TRBD1 (6 bases). Trimming shortened V by 8 bases and J by 6 bases, and 16 bases separated the two germline ends. The CDR3 is 14 residues long. CDR1 and CDR2 from the germline V gene are ENHRY and SYGVKD.